This T cell receptor beta chain was identified in a study of beta chain features in type 1 diabetes. Overall study findings and caveats: In all four CD4+ subsets, TCRB CDR3 length was significantly, moderately reduced in type 1 diabetes. Within the patient group, naive, central memory and Treg TCRB repertoires appeared more similar to each other than within healthy donors.

Sorted populations all had greater than 95% purity. Expressed TCRB transcripts got sequenced, as all isolated RNA was reverse transcribed. Naive, central memory and regulatory T cell samples averaged about 4 million immunoSEQ reads each. Method: immunoSEQ multiplex PCR; TCRdb's copy keeps in-frame clones and lacks some. The sample lists 860,000 or so clones, 15% to 20% occurring once. CDR1 and CDR2 from the germline V gene are MNHEY and SVGAGI. Unmatched junction bases numbered 6, after V lost 4 bases and J lost 4 bases. This CDR3 has 14 residues. Points on this clone: The antigen remains unidentified.

This chain links TRBV6-5 with TRBJ2-7, with 8 bases that match TRBD2. The sample taken for sequencing was naive CD4+ T cells from blood. This receptor was identified in a woman aged 18-29 years in good health. CDR3 DNA: TGTGCCAGCAGTTCCCGGGCGGGAGGATACGAGCAGTACTTC. This translates into CASSSRAGGYEQYF.